This T cell receptor beta chain derives from a study of blood T cells in healthy people across ages. Notes on the study in general: As age increased, TCR beta diversity per million T cells fell in a roughly linear fashion.

Details on this clonotype: Its antigen is currently unknown.

It was with a sample-barcoded 5' primer and a J-beta primer mix that a second PCR of roughly 7 to 12 cycles was run. Via MiXCR, TCRdb re-called the 5' RACE reads, giving one row per CDR3 protein. This table holds 700,000 or so distinct CDR3 sequences, around 41% found once. Deletions cut 1 base from V and 9 bases from J, with 10 bases between. This CDR3 comprises 12 residues. Per germline, CDR1 SQVTM and CDR2 ANQGSEA. The specimen sequenced was blood. This TCR was recovered from an elderly man in good health. The chain links TRBV29-1 to TRBJ2-1; a weak D match, TRBD2 (6 bases). CDR3 region: CSVEGVGGEQFF. Here the CDR3 DNA reads TGCAGCGTTGAAGGGGTCGGGGGTGAGCAGTTCTTC.